This note documents a single T cell receptor beta chain sequence. This CDR3 is built from 13 residues. With V trimmed by 1 base and J by 7 bases, 3 bases remained unmatched. The germline gives CDR1 LNHDA, CDR2 SQIVND (reference sequence). Profiled with immunoSEQ multiplex PCR; TCRdb holds only in-frame clones, not every one. There are roughly 56,000 clones in the sample; 89% occur only once, and around 46% lies in the top ten. While infection was still active, Seattle patients were enrolled and then followed longitudinally. This entry comes from a study of blood T cell repertoires in COVID-19. The sequenced material came from peripheral blood. The sequence was obtained from a woman aged 60 to 75 with COVID-19, enrolled during active disease. This chain uses TRBV19 with TRBJ2-7; 8 bases are shared with TRBD1. CDR3 nucleotides: TGTGCCAGTAGTATAGGAACAGGGGGGGAGCAGTACTTC. It translates to CASSIGTGGEQYF.